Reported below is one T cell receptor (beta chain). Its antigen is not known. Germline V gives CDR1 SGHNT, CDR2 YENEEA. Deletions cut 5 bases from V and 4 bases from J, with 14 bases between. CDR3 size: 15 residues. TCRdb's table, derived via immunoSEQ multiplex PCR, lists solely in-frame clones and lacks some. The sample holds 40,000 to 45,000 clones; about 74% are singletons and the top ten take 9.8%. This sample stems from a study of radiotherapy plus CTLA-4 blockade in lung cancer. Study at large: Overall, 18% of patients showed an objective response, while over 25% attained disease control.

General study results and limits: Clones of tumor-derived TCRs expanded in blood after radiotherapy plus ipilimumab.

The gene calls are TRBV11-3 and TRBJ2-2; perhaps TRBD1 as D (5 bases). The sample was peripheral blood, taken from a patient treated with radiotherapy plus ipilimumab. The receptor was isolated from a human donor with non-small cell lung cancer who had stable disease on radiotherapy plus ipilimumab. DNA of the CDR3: TGTGCCAGCAGCGTAGGGGCCTTCAGCACCGGGGAGCTGTTTTTT. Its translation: CASSVGAFSTGELFF.